Below are 21 T cell receptor beta chains sequenced from a single sample in a study of CD8 T cells in Susac syndrome. An input of roughly 0.5 to 1 ug of RNA was subjected to reverse transcription using random hexamers. TCRdb fed the immunoSEQ multiplex PCR reads into MiXCR, producing one record per CDR3 protein. The sample has 130,000 to 150,000 distinct CDR3 sequences; nearly 97% are singletons. The sequencing input was CD4+ T cells from PBMCs. The source is a human donor with Susac syndrome.

The gene calls are TRBV9 and TRBJ2-7; D possibly corresponds to TRBD2 (5 bases). Germline V CDR1 and CDR2: SGDLS, YYNGEE. The CDR3 extends over 15 amino acids. V dropped 0 bases and J dropped 0 bases, with 10 bases sitting between them. Here the CDR3 DNA reads TGTGCCAGCAGCGTAGGGTCTAGCCTCTCCTACGAGCAGTACTTC. This sequence encodes CASSVGSSLSYEQYF.

The rearrangement uses TRBV4-1 and TRBJ2-1; no clear D. CDR1 MGHRA and CDR2 YSYEKL come from the germline V gene. This CDR3 is 17 amino acids long. The V end was cut by 3 bases, the J end by 0 bases, with 15 bases between. CDR3 region: CASSHFPVRSSYNEQFF. CDR3 coding DNA: TGCGCCAGCAGCCATTTCCCCGTCCGGAGCTCCTACAATGAGCAGTTCTTC.

The chain carries TRBV5-1 and TRBJ2-5; 9 bases align to TRBD1. The CDR3 consists of 16 residues. In germline, CDR1 is SGHRS, CDR2 YFSETQ. V was clipped by 3 bases and J by 0 bases; unmatched bases: 6. The CDR3 DNA follows: TGCGCCAGCAGCTCCACCGGGACAGGGTACCAAGAGACCCAGTACTTC. Encoded protein: CASSSTGTGYQETQYF.

The chain is built from TRBV15 and TRBJ2-1, with D perhaps given as TRBD1 or TRBD2 (5 bases each). CDR1 and CDR2 (germline): LNHNV, YYDKDF (reference sequence). This CDR3 contains 14 residues. Trimming left V 0 bases short and J 9 bases short, with 12 bases between. CDR3 sequence reads: CATSRDSRGAEQFF. CDR3 coding DNA: TGTGCCACCAGCAGAGATAGTAGGGGAGCTGAGCAGTTCTTC.

The gene calls are TRBV18 and TRBJ2-5; D may be TRBD1 (6 bases). The germline V gene encodes CDR1 KGHSH and CDR2 LQKENI. Trimming removed 2 bases at V and 5 bases at J, with 12 bases between. The CDR3 contains 14 residues. For the CDR3, the DNA is TGTGCCAGCTCACCAGTTGCCAGGGGCGAGACCCAGTACTTC. Residues: CASSPVARGETQYF.

The chain couples TRBV4-1 to TRBJ1-4; no reliable D call. Germline lookup yields CDR1 MGHRA and CDR2 YSYEKL. This CDR3 has 15 residues. Trimming took 6 bases from V and 1 from J, leaving 12 bases between them. CDR3 sequence: CASSPVGRTNEKLFF. In nucleotides, the CDR3 is TGCGCCAGCAGTCCGGTCGGCAGAACTAATGAAAAACTGTTTTTT.

V is TRBV12-3 or TRBV12-4 and J is TRBJ1-1; D uncertain. V was shortened by 3 bases and J by 1 base, with 12 bases between the two germline ends. The CDR3 sequence is 15 residues long. The CDR3 region has the DNA TGTGCCAGCAGTTTTCCTTTCGGCAGGAACACTGAAGCTTTCTTT. Amino acid sequence: CASSFPFGRNTEAFF.

Regarding this clonotype: An end of the junction does not agree with germline; a read error may underlie this. J is TRBJ2-3 and V is TRBV20-1; 9 bases match TRBD2. The germline CDR1 and CDR2 sequences are DFQATT and SNEGSKA (reference sequence). The CDR3 contains 15 residues. The chain's CDR3 is CSVWSGRTSTDTQYF. In DNA, the CDR3 is TGCAGTGTGTGGAGCGGGAGGACCAGCACGGATACGCAGTATTTT.

The V gene is TRBV20-1, the J gene TRBJ2-1; 7 positions match TRBD1. V was pared by 5 bases and J by 9 bases, with 4 bases of the junction left unmatched. This CDR3 region has 11 residues. Per the germline V gene, CDR1 is DFQATT and CDR2 is SNEGSKA (reference sequence). CDR3 DNA: TGCAGTGCTCCTAGGGGGCTTGAGCAGTTCTTC. Its protein is CSAPRGLEQFF.

The chain recombines TRBV28 with TRBJ2-3; D is unclear. Germline V gives CDR1 MDHEN, CDR2 SYDVKM. The CDR3 is made up of 14 amino acids. The germline V and J ends were trimmed by 7 bases and 3 bases, with 14 bases remaining between them. The CDR3 DNA sequence: TGTGCCAGCACCCCGAGTTGGGGAACAGATACGCAGTATTTT. This translates into CASTPSWGTDTQYF.

The chain links TRBV25-1 to TRBJ1-1, with D possibly TRBD1 on 5 matching bases. The CDR3 covers 15 residues. CDR1 is MGHDK and CDR2 is SYGVNS in the germline V gene. V was clipped by 4 bases and J by 1 base, with 13 bases between them. CDR3 DNA: TGTGCCAGCAGTGCCCCGGGACGGTCGAACACTGAAGCTTTCTTT. As protein: CASSAPGRSNTEAFF.

The rearrangement uses TRBV4-1 and TRBJ1-2; D may be TRBD1 (5 bases). V shed 3 bases and J shed 1 base, with 9 bases lying between them. CDR3 size: 14 residues. In germline, CDR1 is MGHRA, CDR2 YSYEKL. The CDR3 spells CASSQVTVNYGYTF. CDR3 sequence (DNA): TGCGCCAGCAGCCAGGTGACAGTTAACTATGGCTACACCTTC.

The chain couples TRBV20-1 to TRBJ2-5; 8 bases agree with TRBD2. The CDR3 is 15 amino acids. Germline CDR1 and CDR2: DFQATT and SNEGSKA (reference sequence). J gave up 5 bases and V 1 base, and 9 bases lay outside the gene matches. CDR3: CSARAGAGDRETQYF. For the CDR3, the DNA is TGCAGTGCTAGAGCAGGAGCGGGAGATCGGGAGACCCAGTACTTC.

The chain employs TRBV2 and TRBJ1-5; TRBD1 agrees at 9 bases. Trimming took 3 bases from V and 4 from J; bases not matched to a gene: 7. Germline V lookup: CDR1 SNHLY, CDR2 FYNNEI. The CDR3 sequence is 16 residues long. CDR3 amino acids: CASSDMDRGGNQPQHF. The CDR3 coding sequence is TGTGCCAGCAGTGATATGGACAGGGGCGGTAATCAGCCCCAGCATTTT.

CDR3 loop: CSARDRTFNQPQHF. The CDR3 coding sequence is TGCAGTGCTAGAGATCGCACCTTCAATCAGCCCCAGCATTTT. This chain uses TRBV20-1 with TRBJ1-5; D ambiguous. V lost 0 bases and J lost 3, with 9 bases in between. CDR3 length: 14 residues. Germline lookup yields CDR1 DFQATT and CDR2 SNEGSKA (reference sequence).

V and J are TRBV12-3 or TRBV12-4 and TRBJ2-3; TRBD2 agrees at 13 bases. CDR3 length: 16 amino acids. J gave up 4 bases and V 5 bases, and 6 bases lay outside the gene matches. CDR3 protein: CASSPGTSGAADTQYF. The CDR3 region has the DNA TGTGCCAGCAGTCCCGGGACTAGCGGGGCGGCAGATACGCAGTATTTT.

The chain combines TRBV7-9 with TRBJ1-2, with 7 bases identical to TRBD1. Losses at the gene ends were 3 bases for V and 0 bases for J; bases not matched to a gene: 4. This CDR3 comprises 15 residues. Germline lookup yields CDR1 SEHNR and CDR2 FQNEAQ (reference sequence). Written as DNA, the CDR3 is TGTGCCAGCAGCTTTGGGGACAGACCTAACTATGGCTACACCTTC. Its translation: CASSFGDRPNYGYTF.

J is TRBJ1-1 and V is TRBV29-1; 7 bases map to TRBD1. This CDR3 has 12 residues. Germline loops: CDR1 SQVTM, CDR2 ANQGSEA. The trim removed 8 bases at V and 0 bases at J, leaving 3 bases unmatched. In DNA, the CDR3 is TGCAGCTCGGGACAGATGAACACTGAAGCTTTCTTT. Protein: CSSGQMNTEAFF.

This sequence joins TRBV28 and TRBJ1-5; unclear D gene. Per germline, CDR1 MDHEN and CDR2 SYDVKM. There are 15 residues in the CDR3. V gave up 1 base and J gave up 2 bases, with 9 bases separating them. CDR3 nucleotides: TGTGCCAGCAGTTTATCTCATGGGGGCAATCAGCCCCAGCATTTT. Encoded protein: CASSLSHGGNQPQHF.

The chain combines TRBV5-1 with TRBJ2-2; D call uncertain. Germline V gene sequence: CDR1 SGHRS, CDR2 YFSETQ. The length of the CDR3 is 14 residues. The ends were cut back, 0 bases at V and 4 bases at J, with 7 bases in the middle. The CDR3 here is CASSLVSSTGELFF. The CDR3 DNA is TGCGCCAGCAGCTTGGTGTCATCCACCGGGGAGCTGTTTTTT.

The chain links TRBV2 to TRBJ2-5; tentative D call: TRBD1 (7 bases). V lost 6 bases to trimming and J lost 3 bases, with 17 bases between them. The CDR3 runs 15 residues. Germline assignment: CDR1 SNHLY and CDR2 FYNNEI. CDR3 sequence: CASSPGGLKKETQYF. In DNA form, the CDR3 reads TGTGCCAGCAGCCCAGGGGGACTTAAAAAAGAGACCCAGTACTTC.